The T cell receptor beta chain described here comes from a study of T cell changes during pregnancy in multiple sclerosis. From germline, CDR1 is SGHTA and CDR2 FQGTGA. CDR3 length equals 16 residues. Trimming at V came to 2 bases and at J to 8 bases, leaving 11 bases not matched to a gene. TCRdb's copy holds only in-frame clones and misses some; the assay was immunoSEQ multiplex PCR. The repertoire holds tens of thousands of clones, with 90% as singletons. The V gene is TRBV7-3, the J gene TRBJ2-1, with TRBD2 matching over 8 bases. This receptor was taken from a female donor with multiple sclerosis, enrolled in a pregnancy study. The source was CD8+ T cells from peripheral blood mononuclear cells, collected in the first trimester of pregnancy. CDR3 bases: TGTGCCAGCAGCTTAGTCACTAGCGGCCCCGGGGATGAGCAGTTCTTC. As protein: CASSLVTSGPGDEQFF. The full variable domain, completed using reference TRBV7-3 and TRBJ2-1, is GAGVSQTPSNKVTEKGKYVELRCDPISGHTALYWYRQSLGQGPEFLIYFQGTGAADDSGLPNDRFFAVRPEGSVSTLKIQRTERGDSAVYLCASSLVTSGPGDEQFFGPGTRLTVL.